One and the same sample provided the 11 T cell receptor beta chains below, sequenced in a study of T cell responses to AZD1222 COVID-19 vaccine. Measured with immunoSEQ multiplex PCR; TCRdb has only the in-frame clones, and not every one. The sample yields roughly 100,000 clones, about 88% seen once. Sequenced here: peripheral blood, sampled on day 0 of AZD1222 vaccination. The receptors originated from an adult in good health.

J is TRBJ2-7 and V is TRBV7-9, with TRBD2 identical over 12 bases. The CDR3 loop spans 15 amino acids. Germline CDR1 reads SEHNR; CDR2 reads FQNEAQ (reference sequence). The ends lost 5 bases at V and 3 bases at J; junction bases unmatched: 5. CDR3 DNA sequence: TGTGCCAGCAGCCCAAGACTAGCGGGGGACTACGAGCAGTACTTC. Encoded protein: CASSPRLAGDYEQYF.

CDR3 nucleotide sequence: TGTGCCAGCAGCCCAGGTAGATTAGCGGGGGCGGATGAGCAGTTCTTC. Translated: CASSPGRLAGADEQFF. The chain carries TRBV7-2 and TRBJ2-1; 9 positions agree with TRBD2. With 5 bases clipped from V and 8 bases from J, the junction kept 13 bases outside the gene matches. The CDR3 runs 16 residues. CDR1 is SGHTA, CDR2 FQGNSA, per germline.

CDR3 in amino acids: CASSLSGQPQHF. Written as DNA, the CDR3 is TGTGCCAGCAGCTTATCCGGTCAGCCCCAGCATTTT. The rearrangement joins TRBV11-2 to TRBJ1-5, with D hard to call. The CDR3 length is 12 residues. V gave up 2 bases and J gave up 6 bases, with 5 bases separating them. CDR1 SGHAT and CDR2 FQNNGV come from the germline V gene.

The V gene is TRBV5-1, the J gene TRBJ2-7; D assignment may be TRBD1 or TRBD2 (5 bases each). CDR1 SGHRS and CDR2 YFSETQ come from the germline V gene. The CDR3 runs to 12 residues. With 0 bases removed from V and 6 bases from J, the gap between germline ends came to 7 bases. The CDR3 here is CASSLERGEQYF. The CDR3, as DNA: TGCGCCAGCAGCTTGGAGAGGGGCGAGCAGTACTTC.

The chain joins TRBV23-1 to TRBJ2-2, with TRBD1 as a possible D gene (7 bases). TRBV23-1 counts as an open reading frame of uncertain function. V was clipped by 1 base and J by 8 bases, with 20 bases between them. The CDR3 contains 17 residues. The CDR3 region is CASSQLTGTWAGGELFF. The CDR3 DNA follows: TGCGCCAGCAGTCAATTGACAGGGACTTGGGCTGGGGGGGAGCTGTTTTTT.

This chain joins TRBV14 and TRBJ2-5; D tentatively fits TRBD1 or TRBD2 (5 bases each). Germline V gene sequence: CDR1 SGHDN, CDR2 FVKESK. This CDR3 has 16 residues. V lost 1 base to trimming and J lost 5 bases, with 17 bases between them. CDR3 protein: CASSQGLRGRWETQYF. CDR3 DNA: TGTGCCAGCAGCCAAGGTCTACGGGGCCGTTGGGAGACCCAGTACTTC.

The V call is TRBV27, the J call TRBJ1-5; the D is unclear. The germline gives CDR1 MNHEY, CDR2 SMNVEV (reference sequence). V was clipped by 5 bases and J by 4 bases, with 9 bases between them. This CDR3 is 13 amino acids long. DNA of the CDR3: TGTGCCAGCAGTCCCAGGCCTAATCAGCCCCAGCATTTT. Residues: CASSPRPNQPQHF.

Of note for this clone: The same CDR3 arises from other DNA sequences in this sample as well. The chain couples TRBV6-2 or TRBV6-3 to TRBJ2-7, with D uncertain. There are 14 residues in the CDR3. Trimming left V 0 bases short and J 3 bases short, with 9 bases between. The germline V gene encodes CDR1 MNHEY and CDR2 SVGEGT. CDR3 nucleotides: TGTGCCAGCAGTTACTCCGGCAGGAGCTACGAGCAGTACTTC. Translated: CASSYSGRSYEQYF.

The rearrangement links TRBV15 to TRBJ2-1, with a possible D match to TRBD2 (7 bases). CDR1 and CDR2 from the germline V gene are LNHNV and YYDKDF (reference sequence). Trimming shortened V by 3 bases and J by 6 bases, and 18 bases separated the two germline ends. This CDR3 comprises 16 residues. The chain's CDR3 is CATSSPPPGGVNEQFF. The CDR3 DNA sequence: TGTGCCACCAGCAGCCCTCCTCCGGGGGGCGTCAATGAGCAGTTCTTC.

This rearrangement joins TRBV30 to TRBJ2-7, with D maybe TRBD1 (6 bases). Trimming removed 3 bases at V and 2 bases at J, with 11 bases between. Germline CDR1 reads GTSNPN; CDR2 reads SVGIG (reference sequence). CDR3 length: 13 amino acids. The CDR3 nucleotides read TGTGCCTGGAGCAAGGGGGTCACCTACGAGCAGTACTTC. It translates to CAWSKGVTYEQYF.

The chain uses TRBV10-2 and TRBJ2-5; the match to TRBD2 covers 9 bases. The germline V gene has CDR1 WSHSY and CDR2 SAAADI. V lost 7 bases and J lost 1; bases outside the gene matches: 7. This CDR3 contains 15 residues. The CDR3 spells CASTQRRGGQETQYF. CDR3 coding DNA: TGCGCCAGCACCCAGCGGCGGGGGGGCCAAGAGACCCAGTACTTC.